These T cell receptor beta chains were read from a single sample in a study of cytomegalovirus exposure and HLA in healthy donors. TCRdb keeps only in-frame clones here, not all; method: immunoSEQ multiplex PCR. The sample contains 50,000 to 70,000 clones, 77% of which appear only once. Sequencing was performed on PBMCs. These receptors originate from a female donor in good health and CMV-seronegative. Both conserved end residues are part of each CDR3. Each record gives: clone size, V gene, J gene, D gene, CDR3 protein, CDR3 DNA. A D gene is named only where the DNA matches it firmly. Clone size is shown for a subset of rows, as once, few, many or a class of expanded clone.

>.|TRBV25-1|TRBJ1-2|.
CASSEYSVAGYTF
TGTGCCAGCAGTGAATACAGTGTGGCTGGCTACACCTTC
>.|TRBV6-5|TRBJ1-2|.
CASSYYPGSDYGYTF
TGTGCCAGCAGTTACTATCCGGGTTCTGACTATGGCTACACCTTC
>.|TRBV27|TRBJ2-7|.
CASSLTGTRISYEQYF
TGTGCCAGCAGTTTAACCGGGACACGTATTTCCTACGAGCAGTACTTC
>few|TRBV4-1|TRBJ2-5|TRBD2
CASSHSTSGWETQYF
TGCGCCAGCAGCCACTCGACTAGCGGTTGGGAGACCCAGTACTTC
>once|TRBV7-9|TRBJ2-3|.
CASGGPTDTQYF
TGTGCCAGTGGTGGGCCCACAGATACGCAGTATTTT
>.|TRBV7-8|TRBJ2-7|.
CASSLAGQGRYEQYF
TGTGCCAGCAGCTTAGCCGGGCAGGGTCGCTACGAGCAGTACTTC
>.|TRBV19|TRBJ1-5|.
CASSITQGHQHF
TGTGCCAGTAGTATCACCCAGGGCCACCAGCATTTT
>.|TRBV2|TRBJ1-2|TRBD1
CASSPTQGNGYTF
TGTGCCAGCAGTCCAACACAGGGGAATGGCTACACCTTC
>.|TRBV15|TRBJ2-1|TRBD2
CATSGRLAGTENEQFF
TGTGCCACCAGCGGAAGACTAGCGGGAACCGAAAATGAGCAGTTCTTC
>.|TRBV6-1|TRBJ2-7|.
CASSVSVYEQYF
TGTGCCAGCAGTGTATCGGTTTACGAGCAGTACTTC
>once|TRBV6-5|TRBJ2-2|TRBD1
CASRTGGNTGELFF
TGTGCCAGCAGAACAGGGGGCAACACCGGGGAGCTGTTTTTT
>.|TRBV28|TRBJ1-5|TRBD1
CASSAVTGGGQPQHF
TGTGCCAGCAGTGCCGTTACAGGGGGAGGTCAGCCCCAGCATTTT
>few|TRBV9|TRBJ2-3|TRBD2
CASSALVGGSTDTQYF
TGTGCCAGCAGCGCCCTGGTGGGGGGGAGCACAGATACGCAGTATTTT
>.|TRBV6-5|TRBJ2-5|TRBD1
CATSGTVQETQYF
TGTGCCACCTCCGGGACAGTCCAAGAGACCCAGTACTTC
>.|TRBV5-1|TRBJ2-3|.
CASSLAGKGADTQYF
TGCGCCAGCAGCTTGGCCGGGAAGGGAGCAGATACGCAGTATTTT
>few|TRBV7-2|TRBJ2-3|.
CASSLAVGGLTDTQYF
TGTGCCAGCAGCTTAGCGGTTGGCGGCCTCACAGATACGCAGTATTTT
>few|TRBV18|TRBJ2-5|TRBD1
CASSPGQGGETQYF
TGTGCCAGCTCACCCGGACAGGGGGGAGAGACCCAGTACTTC
>.|TRBV18|TRBJ2-1|.
CASSPYRDNYNEQFF
TGTGCCAGCTCACCTTACAGGGATAACTACAATGAGCAGTTCTTC
>.|TRBV25-1|TRBJ2-7|.
CASSVRSWGGAGEQYF
TGTGCCAGCAGTGTCAGGAGTTGGGGCGGAGCAGGGGAGCAGTACTTC
>.|TRBV6-5|TRBJ2-7|.
CASSYGTAGPYEQYF
TGTGCCAGCAGTTACGGCACCGCAGGGCCCTACGAGCAGTACTTC
>few|TRBV6-5|TRBJ1-1|TRBD1
CASSYGDRATEAFF
TGTGCCAGCAGTTACGGGGACAGGGCCACTGAAGCTTTCTTT
>.|TRBV10-1|TRBJ2-7|.
CASSCLAVYEQYF
TGCGCCAGCAGTTGTCTCGCGGTCTACGAGCAGTACTTC
>once|TRBV30|TRBJ1-2|TRBD1
CAWGQGGHYGYTF
TGTGCCTGGGGGCAGGGGGGACACTATGGCTACACCTTC
>.|TRBV6-5|TRBJ2-7|.
CASSSKPHPSYEQYF
TGTGCCAGCAGTTCCAAACCTCATCCGTCCTACGAGCAGTACTTC
>.|TRBV10-3|TRBJ2-5|.
CAISAEGSKETQYF
TGTGCCATCAGTGCGGAGGGCTCGAAAGAGACCCAGTACTTC
>.|TRBV4-3|TRBJ2-7|TRBD1
CASSQESQGVYEQYF
TGCGCCAGCAGCCAAGAATCCCAGGGGGTATACGAGCAGTACTTC
>.|TRBV5-1|TRBJ1-2|.
CASSPGGQGYGYTF
TGCGCCAGCAGCCCCGGGGGGCAGGGCTATGGCTACACCTTC